The 8 T cell receptor beta chains presented below share a single source sample, sequenced in a study of blood T cell repertoires in COVID-19 (dated by TCRdb to about 2020). Libraries were prepared through the immunoSEQ multiplex PCR assay. Entries here come from immuneACCESS through TCRdb and include only in-frame sequences with V and J called. Some clones fail to appear in such tables; in the studies checked, an unresolved V gene covers under half of the shortfall, and the cause of the remainder is unknown. Across this sample there are about 300,000 clones, with 75% to 90% seen only once. The ten most abundant clones make up approximately 4.2% of the sample. Sequencing was performed on peripheral blood. These receptors all come from a man aged 40-55 years with acute or convalescent COVID-19.

V and J are TRBV6-2 or TRBV6-3 and TRBJ2-3, with D hard to call. The ends were cut back, 2 bases at V and 0 bases at J, with 6 bases in the middle. CDR1 and CDR2 from the germline V gene are MNHEY and SVGEGT. This CDR3 contains 14 residues. The CDR3 nucleotides are TGTGCCAGCAGTTACGCGGCTAGCACAGATACGCAGTATTTT. Translating gives CASSYAASTDTQYF.

This rearrangement joins TRBV2 to TRBJ1-4, with 9 bases matching TRBD1. This CDR3 region has 16 residues. Germline CDR1 and CDR2: SNHLY and FYNNEI. Trimming at V came to 3 bases and at J to 2 bases, leaving 4 bases not matched to a gene. The CDR3 reads CASSDPTGGTNEKLFF. Here the CDR3 DNA reads TGTGCCAGCAGTGATCCCACAGGGGGCACTAATGAAAAACTGTTTTTT.

This clone is a singleton in its sample. Here the CDR3 DNA reads TGTGCCAGCACCCCATCTATGTACAATGAGCAGTTCTTC. Amino acid sequence: CASTPSMYNEQFF. The chain carries TRBV12-3 or TRBV12-4 and TRBJ2-1; D call uncertain. The V end lost 7 bases, the J end lost 4 bases, and 11 bases lay between the germline ends. The CDR3 totals 13 residues.

V is TRBV24-1 and J is TRBJ1-6; unclear D gene. In germline, CDR1 is KGHDR, CDR2 SFDVKD. V gave up 6 bases and J gave up 0 bases, with 14 bases separating them. The CDR3 sequence is 17 residues long. The CDR3 coding sequence is TGTGCCACCAGTTGCAGGCCGGCAAGCTCCTATAATTCACCCCTCCACTTT. Translation gives CATSCRPASSYNSPLHF.

The CDR3: CASSVQGYSNQPQHF. The CDR3 coding sequence is TGTGCCAGCAGCGTACAGGGGTATAGCAATCAGCCCCAGCATTTT. The chain couples TRBV6-5 to TRBJ1-5, with TRBD1 matching 7 bases. The CDR3 covers 15 residues. The germline V gene has CDR1 MNHEY and CDR2 SVGAGI. Trimming at V came to 6 bases and at J to 0 bases, leaving 5 bases not matched to a gene.

This rearrangement joins TRBV6-5 to TRBJ2-1; TRBD2 might be the D (7 bases). The CDR3 covers 15 residues. Germline lookup yields CDR1 MNHEY and CDR2 SVGAGI. V lost 7 bases and J lost 4, with 17 bases in between. This chain's CDR3 is CASTDRGGRYNEQFF. In DNA form, the CDR3 reads TGTGCCAGCACCGACCGCGGGGGCCGTTACAATGAGCAGTTCTTC.

The rearrangement links TRBV9 to TRBJ1-1; possibly TRBD1 for D (5 bases). Germline V gives CDR1 SGDLS, CDR2 YYNGEE. CDR3 length equals 15 residues. V was pared by 5 bases and J by 1 base, with 15 bases between. The CDR3 DNA reads as TGTGCCAGCAGGACGTGGGGGGGTGAGAACACTGAAGCTTTCTTT. Encoded protein: CASRTWGGENTEAFF.

This chain joins TRBV6-2 or TRBV6-3 and TRBJ2-7, with 7 bases identical to TRBD1. The J segment lost 4 bases and the V segment lost 4 bases, leaving 1 base of the junction unmatched. The CDR3 runs 12 residues. Germline values: CDR1 MNHEY, CDR2 SVGEGT. The CDR3 region has the DNA TGTGCCAGCAGTTGGGACAGATACGAGCAGTACTTC. Amino acids: CASSWDRYEQYF.